The rows below give T cell receptor beta chains drawn from one sample of a study of blood T cell repertoires in COVID-19. Produced via immunoSEQ multiplex PCR; TCRdb's table is partial and in-frame only. The sample shows 400,000 or so clones, about 89% of them seen only once. The specimen was PBMCs or T cells enriched from blood (not recorded which). The origin of the receptors is a middle-aged man in a cohort exposed to, infected with or recovered from COVID-19 (not recorded which). CDR3s include the opening cysteine and the closing phenylalanine or tryptophan. Fields, in order: J gene, CDR3 length, V gene, clone size, D gene, CDR3 protein, CDR3 DNA. D genes are given only for firm matches. Expanded clones get a size class; other rows say once, few or many, or leave the size out.

TRBJ2-7 | 13 | TRBV5-6 | . | . | CASSPQGGYEQYF | TGTGCCAGCAGCCCCCAGGGGGGCTACGAGCAGTACTTC
TRBJ2-7 | 18 | TRBV28 | once | TRBD2 | CASSLFYSGTSGKGEQYF | TGTGCCAGCAGTTTATTTTACTCCGGGACTAGCGGGAAGGGAGAGCAGTACTTC
TRBJ2-1 | 16 | TRBV19 | few | TRBD1 | CASSILGTGIYNEQFF | TGTGCCAGTAGTATACTTGGGACAGGGATATACAATGAGCAGTTCTTC
TRBJ2-5 | 16 | TRBV14 | . | TRBD2 | CASSQGLAGVGETQYF | TGTGCCAGCAGCCAAGGACTAGCGGGAGTCGGAGAGACCCAGTACTTC
TRBJ1-3 | 16 | TRBV6-5 | once | . | CASSYGTSGSGNTIYF | TGTGCCAGCAGTTACGGGACATCCGGCTCCGGAAACACCATATATTTT
TRBJ1-5 | 10 | TRBV12-3/TRBV12-4 | . | . | CASTNQPQHF | TGTGCCAGCACTAATCAGCCCCAGCATTTT
TRBJ2-2 | 16 | TRBV19 | few | TRBD2 | CASSIRLAGITGELFF | TGTGCCAGTAGTATCAGGCTAGCGGGAATCACCGGGGAGCTGTTTTTT
TRBJ2-7 | 12 | TRBV5-1 | . | . | CASSLGGREQYF | TGCGCCAGCAGCTTGGGTGGTCGGGAGCAGTACTTC
TRBJ1-2 | 18 | TRBV19 | . | TRBD1 | CASSAPTLRQGASSGYTF | TGTGCCAGTAGTGCGCCGACCCTTCGACAGGGGGCTTCTAGTGGCTACACCTTC
TRBJ1-4 | 16 | TRBV24-1 | . | . | CATSDTSGDGNEKLFF | TGTGCCACCAGTGATACATCAGGGGATGGGAATGAAAAACTGTTTTTT
TRBJ1-1 | 15 | TRBV18 | . | TRBD1 | CASSPPPDRETAAFF | TGTGCCAGCTCACCACCTCCCGACAGGGAGACGGCGGCTTTCTTT
TRBJ2-5 | 15 | TRBV20-1 | . | TRBD2 | CSASPGTSRQETQYF | TGCAGTGCTAGTCCCGGGACTAGCCGACAAGAGACCCAGTACTTC
TRBJ1-1 | 14 | TRBV18 | . | . | CASLTGLGDTEAFF | TGTGCCAGTCTAACCGGACTAGGGGACACTGAAGCTTTCTTT
TRBJ2-3 | 16 | TRBV25-1 | . | TRBD2 | CASSDSSGSPTDTQYF | TGTGCCAGCAGTGATTCTAGCGGGAGTCCCACAGATACGCAGTATTTT
TRBJ1-5 | 15 | TRBV11-2 | . | . | CASSQRGDSNQPQHF | TGTGCCAGCAGCCAGCGGGGGGATAGCAATCAGCCCCAGCATTTT
TRBJ1-5 | 17 | TRBV19 | . | TRBD1 | CASSGQEDRARNQPQHF | TGTGCCAGTAGTGGACAGGAGGACAGGGCACGTAATCAGCCCCAGCATTTT
TRBJ2-1 | 15 | TRBV2 | once | TRBD1 | CASSSDRGRINEQFF | TGTGCCAGCAGTTCGGACAGGGGGCGGATCAATGAGCAGTTCTTC
TRBJ1-2 | 13 | TRBV5-1 | few | . | CASSFLTDYGYTF | TGCGCCAGCAGCTTTTTGACAGACTATGGCTACACCTTC
TRBJ1-1 | 15 | TRBV3-1/TRBV3-2 | once | TRBD1 | CASSQEYRGNTEAFF | TGTGCCAGCAGCCAAGAGTACAGGGGGAACACTGAAGCTTTCTTT
TRBJ1-4 | 17 | TRBV6-1 | few | . | CASSATGQTFANEKLFF | TGTGCCAGCAGTGCCACAGGTCAAACCTTTGCTAATGAAAAACTGTTTTTT
TRBJ2-3 | 15 | TRBV19 | . | . | CASSNRENQVGTQYF | TGTGCCAGTAGCAACCGGGAGAATCAAGTGGGTACGCAGTATTTT
TRBJ2-5 | 17 | TRBV4-2 | . | TRBD2 | CASSQLPSGSSIETQYF | TGTGCCAGCAGCCAACTCCCTAGCGGGAGTTCCATAGAGACCCAGTACTTC
TRBJ2-5 | 16 | TRBV19 | . | TRBD2 | CASSSGLAGGPETQYF | TGTGCCAGTAGTTCGGGACTAGCGGGAGGGCCCGAGACCCAGTACTTC
TRBJ1-2 | 16 | TRBV5-1 | . | . | CASSFDGGHTNYGYTF | TGCGCCAGCAGCTTTGATGGGGGCCACACTAACTATGGCTACACCTTC
TRBJ2-3 | 13 | TRBV29-1 | . | TRBD1 | CSVASGGLDTQYF | TGCAGCGTTGCCTCAGGGGGATTGGATACGCAGTATTTT
TRBJ2-7 | 14 | TRBV7-2 | . | . | CASSLDGSVYEQYF | TGTGCCAGCAGCTTAGACGGGAGTGTTTACGAGCAGTACTTC
TRBJ1-3 | 18 | TRBV3-1/TRBV3-2 | . | . | CASSLRPPGELGGNTIYF | TGTGCCAGCAGCCTGAGGCCCCCAGGGGAATTAGGTGGAAACACCATATATTTT
TRBJ1-5 | 14 | TRBV19 | . | TRBD1 | CASSATGGPTPQHF | TGTGCCAGTAGTGCTACAGGGGGCCCAACCCCCCAGCATTTT
TRBJ2-7 | 13 | TRBV10-3 | . | . | CAISEGSFYEQYF | TGTGCCATCAGTGAGGGCAGTTTCTACGAGCAGTACTTC
TRBJ1-2 | 15 | TRBV3-1/TRBV3-2 | once | TRBD1 | CASSPLAGQGRGYTF | TGTGCCAGCAGCCCACTCGCAGGACAGGGAAGAGGCTACACCTTC
TRBJ2-5 | 14 | TRBV30 | . | TRBD1 | CAWDGTGGRETQYF | TGTGCCTGGGACGGGACAGGGGGCAGGGAGACCCAGTACTTC
TRBJ1-6 | 16 | TRBV10-3 | . | . | CAISEVRSSYNSPLHF | TGTGCCATCAGTGAGGTCAGAAGCTCCTATAATTCACCCCTCCACTTT
TRBJ2-1 | 17 | TRBV9 | . | TRBD1 | CASSVGWDRGLSSEQFF | TGTGCCAGCAGCGTAGGATGGGACAGGGGGCTCAGTAGTGAGCAGTTCTTC
TRBJ2-3 | 16 | TRBV27 | . | . | CASSTSGLVGTDTQYF | TGTGCCAGCAGCACTTCCGGACTGGTTGGCACAGATACGCAGTATTTT
TRBJ1-2 | 15 | TRBV7-3 | once | TRBD1 | CASSLTQTGEYGYTF | TGTGCCAGCAGCTTGACCCAGACAGGGGAATATGGCTACACCTTC
TRBJ2-3 | 16 | TRBV3-1/TRBV3-2 | . | TRBD1 | CASSLSLGQGADTQYF | TGTGCCAGCTCTTTATCCCTAGGACAGGGGGCAGATACGCAGTATTTT
TRBJ1-2 | 15 | TRBV3-1/TRBV3-2 | . | . | CASSQGPGRVYGYTF | TGTGCCAGCAGCCAAGGCCCGGGGAGGGTCTATGGCTACACCTTC
TRBJ1-1 | 11 | TRBV7-9 | . | . | CASTTTSEAFF | TGTGCCAGTACTACGACGTCTGAAGCTTTCTTT
TRBJ2-3 | 12 | TRBV7-9 | . | TRBD1 | CASSLLTGSQYF | TGTGCCAGCAGCTTATTGACAGGGTCGCAGTATTTT
TRBJ1-1 | 13 | TRBV18 | once | . | CASSGSLNTEAFF | TGTGCCAGCTCAGGGAGCTTGAACACTGAAGCTTTCTTT
TRBJ2-7 | 14 | TRBV10-3 | . | . | CAVTDRNSSYEQYF | TGTGCCGTCACAGACAGAAATAGCTCCTACGAGCAGTACTTC
TRBJ1-3 | 18 | TRBV7-9 | few | TRBD1 | CASSLRTGDPASGNTIYF | TGTGCCAGCAGCCTACGGACAGGTGATCCTGCCTCTGGAAACACCATATATTTT
TRBJ2-1 | 15 | TRBV6-1 | . | TRBD2 | CASSERLAGENEQFF | TGTGCCAGCAGTGAAAGACTAGCGGGAGAAAATGAGCAGTTCTTC
TRBJ2-3 | 14 | TRBV18 | . | TRBD1 | CASSRDRDTDTQYF | TGTGCCAGCTCCCGGGACAGGGACACAGATACGCAGTATTTT